This TCR beta chain came from a study of post-analysis software for immune sequencing data. Study-wide background: The cohort encompassed relapsing-remitting, secondary progressive and progressive-relapsing multiple sclerosis disease courses.

Each TCR beta cDNA library carried unique molecular identifiers. Yield was 500,000 to 600,000 cDNA molecules from roughly 0.93 to 9.6 million T cells. TCRdb called the PCR reads again in MiXCR, with one record for every CDR3 protein. Here the sample spans hundreds of thousands of distinct CDR3 sequences, 25% to 30% being singletons. Study findings and constraints: Five or six TRBV segments (TRBV5-6, TRBV5-1 and TRBV20-1 among them) occurred more frequently in patients than in controls.

In regard to this clonotype: Its target is not known.

Deletions cut 5 bases from V and 4 bases from J, with 20 bases between. Germline V gene lookup returns CDR1 MNHEY and CDR2 SVGEGT. The CDR3 is 16 residues long. V usage is TRBV6-2 or TRBV6-3 and J usage is TRBJ1-2; a weak D match, TRBD1 (5 bases). This sequence was found in a girl between 5 and 17 years old with multiple sclerosis. The sample taken for sequencing was blood. The CDR3 DNA is TGTGCCAGCAGTAACCGACGGTCAGGGAAGAGCTATGGCTACACCTTC. This gives the protein CASSNRRSGKSYGYTF.